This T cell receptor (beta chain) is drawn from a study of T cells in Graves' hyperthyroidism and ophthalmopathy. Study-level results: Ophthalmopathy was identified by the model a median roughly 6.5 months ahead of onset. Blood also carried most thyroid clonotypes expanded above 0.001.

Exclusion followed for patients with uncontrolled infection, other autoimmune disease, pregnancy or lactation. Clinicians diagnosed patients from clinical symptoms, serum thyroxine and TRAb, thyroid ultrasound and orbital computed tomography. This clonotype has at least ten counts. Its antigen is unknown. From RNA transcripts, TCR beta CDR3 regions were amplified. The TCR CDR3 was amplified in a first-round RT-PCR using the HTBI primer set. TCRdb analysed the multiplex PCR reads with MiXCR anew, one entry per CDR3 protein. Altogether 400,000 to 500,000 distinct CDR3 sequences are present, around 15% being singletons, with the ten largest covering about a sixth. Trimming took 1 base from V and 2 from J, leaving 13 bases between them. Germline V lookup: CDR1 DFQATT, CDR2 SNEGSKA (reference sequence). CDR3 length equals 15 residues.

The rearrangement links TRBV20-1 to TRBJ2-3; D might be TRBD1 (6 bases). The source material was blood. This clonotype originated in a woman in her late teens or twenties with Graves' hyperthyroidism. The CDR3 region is CSARGRGGLTDTQYF. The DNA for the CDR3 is TGCAGTGCTAGAGGGAGAGGGGGTCTCACAGATACGCAGTATTTT.